The rows below give T cell receptor beta chains drawn from one sample of a study of response to subunit inactivated influenza vaccine. Using its own MiXCR run on the RT-PCR reads, TCRdb lists one record per CDR3 protein. In the table there are around 750,000 distinct CDR3 sequences, around 20% of which are singletons. This sample comprised PBMCs from blood, obtained approximately 5 days after vaccination. The receptors were gathered from a man aged 50 to 59 who received an inactivated influenza vaccine. The CDR3 runs from the conserved cysteine through the conserved F or W. Fields, in order: D gene, V gene, J gene, clone size, CDR3 DNA, CDR3 protein. D genes are given only for firm matches. Not every row has a clone size; where given, it reads once, few, many or a size class.

d_call: -; v_call: TRBV5-1; j_call: TRBJ2-3; clone_size: -; cdr3_nt: TGCGCCAGCAGCTTGGGGCGGGGACCAGATACGCAGTATTTT; cdr3_aa: CASSLGRGPDTQYF
d_call: -; v_call: TRBV28; j_call: TRBJ2-2; clone_size: -; cdr3_nt: TGTGCCAGCAGTTTTGGGGGTGCCGGGGAGCTGTTTTTT; cdr3_aa: CASSFGGAGELFF
d_call: TRBD2; v_call: TRBV29-1; j_call: TRBJ2-3; clone_size: -; cdr3_nt: TGCAGCGTTGACCGGGGGGGCGGCACAGATACGCAGTATTTT; cdr3_aa: CSVDRGGGTDTQYF
d_call: -; v_call: TRBV28; j_call: TRBJ2-7; clone_size: few; cdr3_nt: TGTGCCAGCAGTTTACATGACACCTACTACGAGCAGTACTTC; cdr3_aa: CASSLHDTYYEQYF
d_call: -; v_call: TRBV4-3; j_call: TRBJ2-4; clone_size: -; cdr3_nt: TGCGCCAGCAGCCAAGATAAAGGGCACATTCAGTACTTC; cdr3_aa: CASSQDKGHIQYF
d_call: -; v_call: TRBV5-1; j_call: TRBJ2-2; clone_size: -; cdr3_nt: TGCGCCAGCAGCTTGGGCGGGAAAGCCACCGGGGAGCTGTTTTTT; cdr3_aa: CASSLGGKATGELFF
d_call: -; v_call: TRBV20-1; j_call: TRBJ2-7; clone_size: few; cdr3_nt: TGCAGTGCTTCGAGGCAGGGGAACGCGCAGTACTTC; cdr3_aa: CSASRQGNAQYF
d_call: -; v_call: TRBV12-3/TRBV12-4; j_call: TRBJ1-1; clone_size: -; cdr3_nt: TGTGCCAGCAGCATGACTTGGGGGGACACTGAAGCTTTCTTT; cdr3_aa: CASSMTWGDTEAFF
d_call: TRBD1; v_call: TRBV20-1; j_call: TRBJ2-1; clone_size: few; cdr3_nt: TGCAGTGCGCCCCCCCGACAGGGGGTAGGCAATGAGCAGTTCTTC; cdr3_aa: CSAPPRQGVGNEQFF
d_call: TRBD2; v_call: TRBV5-1; j_call: TRBJ2-3; clone_size: -; cdr3_nt: TGCGCCAGCAGCTTACTAGCGGGAACGGCAGATACGCAGTATTTT; cdr3_aa: CASSLLAGTADTQYF
d_call: TRBD1; v_call: TRBV5-1; j_call: TRBJ2-5; clone_size: -; cdr3_nt: TGCGCCAGCAGCTTGAGGACAGGGAGAGGGGAGACCCAGTACTTC; cdr3_aa: CASSLRTGRGETQYF
d_call: -; v_call: TRBV9; j_call: TRBJ1-2; clone_size: few; cdr3_nt: TGTGCCAGCAGCGCAAACGGTGGCTACACCTTC; cdr3_aa: CASSANGGYTF
d_call: -; v_call: TRBV19; j_call: TRBJ1-5; clone_size: -; cdr3_nt: TGTGCCAGTAGTAAGTCGCAATATAGCAATCAGCCCCAGCATTTT; cdr3_aa: CASSKSQYSNQPQHF
d_call: -; v_call: TRBV20-1; j_call: TRBJ2-5; clone_size: -; cdr3_nt: TGCAGTGCTGCCCCCCCCCTAGCGCGGCAAGAGACCCAGTACTTC; cdr3_aa: CSAAPPLARQETQYF